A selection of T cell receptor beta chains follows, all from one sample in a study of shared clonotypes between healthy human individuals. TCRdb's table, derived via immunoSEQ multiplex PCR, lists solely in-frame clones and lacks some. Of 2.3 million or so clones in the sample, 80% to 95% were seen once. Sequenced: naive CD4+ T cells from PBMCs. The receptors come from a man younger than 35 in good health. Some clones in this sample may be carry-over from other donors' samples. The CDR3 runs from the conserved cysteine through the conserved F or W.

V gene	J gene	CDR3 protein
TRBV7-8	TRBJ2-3	CASSLIGRASLNPTDTQYF
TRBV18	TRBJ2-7	CASSPLTPGQGAYEQYF
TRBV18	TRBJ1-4	CASSLTGANEKLFF
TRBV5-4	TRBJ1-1	CASSGVEGTMNTEAFF
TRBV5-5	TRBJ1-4	CASSLVVNMEKLFF
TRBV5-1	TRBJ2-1	CASSLWPGVEFDEQFF
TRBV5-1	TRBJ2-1	CASSLGGLAGNNEQFF
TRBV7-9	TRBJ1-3	CASSLDPGRNTIYF
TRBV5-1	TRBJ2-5	CASTPTSGPQETQYF
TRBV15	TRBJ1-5	CATSRDVPGTNQPQHF
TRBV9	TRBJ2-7	CASSPRPGTSGTGEQYF
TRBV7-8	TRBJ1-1	CASSLQVGGTEAFF
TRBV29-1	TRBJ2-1	CSAKNNEQFF
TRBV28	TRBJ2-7	CASSLKLGGYRSSYEQYF
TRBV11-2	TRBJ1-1	CASSLLLNTEAFF
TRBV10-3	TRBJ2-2	CAISESGLAGGPLTGELFF
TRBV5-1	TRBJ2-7	CASSLEGFPYEQYF
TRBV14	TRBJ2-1	CASSQDRLAGVMWSSYNEQFF
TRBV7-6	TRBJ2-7	CASSPLQGGSYEQYF
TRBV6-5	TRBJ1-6	CASSFNRGSNSPLHF
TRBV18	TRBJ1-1	CASSPPGALNTEAFF
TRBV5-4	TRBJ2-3	CASSSSPFSTDTQYF
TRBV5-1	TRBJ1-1	CASSQQGSDTEAFF
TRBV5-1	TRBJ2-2	CASSPWGERQGGNTGELFF
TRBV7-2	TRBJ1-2	CASSLAPLTGLGYTF
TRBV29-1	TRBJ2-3	CSVEDHGYGGDTQYF
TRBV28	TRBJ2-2	CASSFGLAANTGELFF
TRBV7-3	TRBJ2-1	CASSAKTSSLGEQFF
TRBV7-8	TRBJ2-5	CASSQAGGPQETQYF
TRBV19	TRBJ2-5	CASSIRVQETQYF
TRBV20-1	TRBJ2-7	CSAVGSYEQYF
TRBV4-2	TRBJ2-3	CATTTFGTTDTQYF
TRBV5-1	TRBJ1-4	CASSRMDRSLDEKLFF
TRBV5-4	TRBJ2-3	CASSPGQGKDTQYF
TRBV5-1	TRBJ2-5	CASSLRQVGGETQYF
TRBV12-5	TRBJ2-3	CASGLTGSDTQYF
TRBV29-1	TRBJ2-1	CSVERALGNEQFF
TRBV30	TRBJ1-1	CAWRGQNTEAFF
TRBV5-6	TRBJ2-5	CASSLGQGVRRETQYF
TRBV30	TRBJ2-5	CAWSVSRTGRETQYF
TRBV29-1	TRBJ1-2	CSVGLQGYGYTF
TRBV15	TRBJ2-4	CATSPGSAGKNIQYF